Listed here are 6 T cell receptor beta chains from one sample, sequenced in a study of PD-1 blockade in classical Hodgkin lymphoma. Sequencing used immunoSEQ multiplex PCR; TCRdb keeps in-frame clones, though not all of them. The repertoire includes around 31,000 clones, roughly four fifths of them detected once, and roughly a sixth sits in the top ten. Time point in this sample: cycle 4 day 1 (C4D1), after 6 weeks of nivolumab. Exposure to brentuximab vedotin varied, and each patient had relapsed following autologous stem cell transplantation. Sequences were derived from peripheral blood mononuclear cells (PBMCs), sampled before the fourth cycle of nivolumab. Source of these receptors: a human donor with classical Hodgkin lymphoma.

The genes are TRBV5-4 and TRBJ1-1; unclear D gene. Germline CDR1 reads SGHNT; CDR2 reads YYREEE (reference sequence). The CDR3 has 15 amino acids. V lost 4 bases and J lost 4, with 17 bases in between. CDR3 DNA sequence: TGTGCCAGCAGCCCGCCGGGATTCGGAGGCACTGAAGCTTTCTTT. Protein: CASSPPGFGGTEAFF.

The genes are TRBV7-9 and TRBJ2-2; 9 bases map to TRBD1. Germline loops: CDR1 SEHNR, CDR2 FQNEAQ (reference sequence). The CDR3 consists of 15 residues. Trimming cost V 4 bases and J 7 bases; bases outside gene matches: 7. The CDR3 region is CASSSYRGPDGELFF. The CDR3 nucleotides read TGTGCCAGCAGCTCCTACAGGGGGCCGGACGGGGAGCTGTTTTTT.

This clone was seen just once. The V gene is TRBV29-1, the J gene TRBJ2-2; no definite D call. The CDR3 contains 12 residues. CDR1 is SQVTM and CDR2 is ANQGSEA in the germline V gene. Trimming pared 3 bases from V and 5 bases from J, leaving 7 bases between. The CDR3 nucleotides are TGCAGCGTTGACAGTTTTACCGGGGAGCTGTTTTTT. It specifies CSVDSFTGELFF.

This clone was recorded once. The V and J genes are TRBV5-1 and TRBJ1-4, with D possibly matching TRBD1 (5 bases). The CDR3 is 14 amino acids. Germline V lookup: CDR1 SGHRS, CDR2 YFSETQ. The V end was cut by 2 bases, the J end by 5 bases, with 10 bases between. CDR3 sequence: CASSLRQPNEKLFF. CDR3 DNA: TGCGCCAGCAGCTTACGACAGCCGAATGAAAAACTGTTTTTT.

The chain links TRBV12-5 to TRBJ1-2; D possibly corresponds to TRBD1 (5 bases). V was shortened by 2 bases and J by 8 bases, with 24 bases between the two germline ends. The CDR3 sequence is 17 residues long. Per germline, CDR1 LGHNT and CDR2 FRNRAP. The CDR3 DNA follows: TGTGCTAGTGGTTTGATTTTACCGGGACCCATGGTTCGAGGCTACACCTTC. Translated: CASGLILPGPMVRGYTF.

This clone showed up just once. The rearrangement joins TRBV5-1 to TRBJ2-5, with D maybe TRBD1 (6 bases). Germline V CDR1 and CDR2: SGHRS, YFSETQ. V gave up 1 base and J gave up 1 base, with 11 bases separating them. The CDR3 loop spans 15 amino acids. The CDR3 region has the DNA TGCGCCAGCAGCTTGATGACAGGAACCCAAGAGACCCAGTACTTC. It yields the protein CASSLMTGTQETQYF.